This TCR beta chain was observed in a study of blood T cell repertoires in COVID-19. The CDR3 runs 15 residues. V lost 5 bases to trimming and J lost 0 bases; unmatched junction nucleotides: 5. The germline V gene has CDR1 MNHEY and CDR2 SMNVEV (reference sequence). Assay: immunoSEQ multiplex PCR; the TCRdb copy retains only in-frame clones and omits some. Of about 230,000 clones in the sample, approximately 83% were seen once. This chain connects TRBV27 to TRBJ1-1; 8 bases agree with TRBD1. The clonotype was recovered from a middle-aged man with acute or convalescent COVID-19. The sample consisted of peripheral blood. In DNA, the CDR3 is TGTGCCAGCAGTGGGGGACAGGCAATGAACACTGAAGCTTTCTTT. Its protein is CASSGGQAMNTEAFF.